This entry features one T cell receptor (beta chain) sequence. Trimming left V 3 bases short and J 4 bases short, with 7 bases between. This CDR3 region has 11 residues. Germline V gene sequence: CDR1 GTSNPN, CDR2 SVGIG (reference sequence). The entry originates in a study of blood T cell repertoires in COVID-19. TCRdb's copy holds only in-frame clones and misses some; the assay was immunoSEQ multiplex PCR. The profile shows approximately 250,000 clones, approximately 80% of them singletons. The receptor comes from a man aged 55 to 70 with acute or convalescent COVID-19. Material: peripheral blood. This chain uses TRBV30 with TRBJ2-7, with D maybe TRBD1 (6 bases). This chain's CDR3 is CAWSDRYEQYF. The CDR3, as DNA: TGTGCCTGGAGCGACAGGTACGAGCAGTACTTC. Supplemented by reference TRBV30 and TRBJ2-7, the full variable domain reads SQTIHQWPATLVQPVGSPLSLECTVEGTSNPNLYWYRQAAGRGLQLLFYSVGIGQISSEVPQNLSASRPQDRQFILSSKKLLLSDSGFYLCAWSDRYEQYFGPGTRLTVT.